The present T cell receptor (beta chain) was sequenced within a study of blood T cell repertoires in COVID-19. On the study more broadly: The United States, Italy and Spain supplied acute and convalescent COVID-19 samples. Nucleic acid was either cDNA or gDNA, and it came from T cells, B-cell-depleted T cells, or PBMCs.

In the original analysis: Reference gene primer amplification yielded estimated nucleated cell counts. Produced via immunoSEQ multiplex PCR; TCRdb's table is partial and in-frame only. V and J calls and clone size are copied from that table; D and trimming were computed from the DNA. The repertoire holds a few hundred thousand clones, with around four fifths as singletons. Germline V CDR1 and CDR2: KGHSH, LQKENI. Trimming stripped 6 bases from V and 3 bases from J, with 8 bases between. This CDR3 spans 12 amino acids. This clone has more than one count but fewer than ten. The sequencing input was peripheral blood. The sequence was obtained from a man aged 25 to 40 who had recovered from COVID-19. The chain recombines TRBV18 with TRBJ1-2, with TRBD1 as a possible D gene (6 bases). The CDR3 reads CASSRQDYGYTF. The CDR3 DNA follows: TGTGCCAGCTCCCGACAGGACTATGGCTACACCTTC.